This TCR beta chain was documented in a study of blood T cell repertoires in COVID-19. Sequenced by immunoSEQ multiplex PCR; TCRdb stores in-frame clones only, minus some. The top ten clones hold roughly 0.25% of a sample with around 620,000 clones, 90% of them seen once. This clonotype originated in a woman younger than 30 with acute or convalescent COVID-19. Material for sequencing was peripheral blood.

DNA of the CDR3: TGCGCCAGCAGCGAAGTCGGGACACCGGGAAACACCATATATTTT. This translates into CASSEVGTPGNTIYF. This sequence joins TRBV5-1 and TRBJ1-3; TRBD1 might be the D (6 bases). Trimming shortened V by 4 bases and J by 4 bases, and 15 bases separated the two germline ends. CDR1 SGHRS and CDR2 YFSETQ come from the germline V gene. The CDR3 contains 15 residues.